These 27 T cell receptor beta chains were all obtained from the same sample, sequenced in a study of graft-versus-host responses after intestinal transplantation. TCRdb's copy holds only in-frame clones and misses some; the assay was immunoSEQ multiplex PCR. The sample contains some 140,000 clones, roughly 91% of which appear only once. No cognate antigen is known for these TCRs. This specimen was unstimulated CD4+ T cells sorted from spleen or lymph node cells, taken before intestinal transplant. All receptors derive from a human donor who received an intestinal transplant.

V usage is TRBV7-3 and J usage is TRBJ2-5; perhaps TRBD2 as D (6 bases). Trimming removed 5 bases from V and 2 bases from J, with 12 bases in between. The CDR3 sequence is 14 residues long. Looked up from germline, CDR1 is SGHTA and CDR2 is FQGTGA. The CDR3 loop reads CASSRGAGQETQYF. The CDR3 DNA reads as TGTGCCAGCAGCCGTGGGGCGGGACAAGAGACCCAGTACTTC.

The CDR3 region is CASSFRANQPQHF. The DNA for the CDR3 is TGTGCCAGCAGCTTCAGAGCCAATCAGCCCCAGCATTTT. The V gene is TRBV5-6, the J gene TRBJ1-5; D unclear. The CDR3 has 13 residues. Germline lookup yields CDR1 SGHDT and CDR2 YYEEEE. V lost 2 bases to trimming and J lost 3 bases, with 6 bases between them.

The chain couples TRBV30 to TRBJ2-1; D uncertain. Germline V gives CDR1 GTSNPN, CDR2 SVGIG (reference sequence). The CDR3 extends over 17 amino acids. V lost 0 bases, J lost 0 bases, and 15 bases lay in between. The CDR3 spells CAWSVIRTSSSYNEQFF. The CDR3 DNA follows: TGTGCCTGGAGTGTAATCCGGACGAGCAGCTCCTACAATGAGCAGTTCTTC.

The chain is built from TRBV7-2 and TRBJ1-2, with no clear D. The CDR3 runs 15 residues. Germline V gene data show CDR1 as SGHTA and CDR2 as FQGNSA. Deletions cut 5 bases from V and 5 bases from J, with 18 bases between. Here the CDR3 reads CASSPANAGTYGYTF. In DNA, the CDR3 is TGTGCCAGCAGCCCGGCCAACGCCGGAACATATGGCTACACCTTC.

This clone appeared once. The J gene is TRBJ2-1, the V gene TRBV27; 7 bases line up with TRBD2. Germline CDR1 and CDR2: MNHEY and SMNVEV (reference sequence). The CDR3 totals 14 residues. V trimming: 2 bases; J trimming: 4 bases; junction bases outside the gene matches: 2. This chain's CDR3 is CASSLAGVYNEQFF. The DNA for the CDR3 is TGTGCCAGCAGTTTAGCGGGAGTATACAATGAGCAGTTCTTC.

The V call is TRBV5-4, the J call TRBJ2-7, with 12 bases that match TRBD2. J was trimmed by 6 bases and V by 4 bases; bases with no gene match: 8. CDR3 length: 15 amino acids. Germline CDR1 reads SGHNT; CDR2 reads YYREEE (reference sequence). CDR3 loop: CASSPETSGRVEQYF. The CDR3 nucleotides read TGTGCCAGCAGCCCGGAGACTAGCGGGAGAGTCGAGCAGTACTTC.

CDR3 in DNA: TGTGCCAGCAGCTTTAGGGGGGCCGGCTACACCTTC. Translated, it gives CASSFRGAGYTF. V is TRBV7-2 and J is TRBJ1-2, with D tentatively TRBD1 (6 bases). The germline gives CDR1 SGHTA, CDR2 FQGNSA. The V and J ends lost 3 bases and 8 bases respectively, with 10 bases between them. CDR3 length equals 12 residues.

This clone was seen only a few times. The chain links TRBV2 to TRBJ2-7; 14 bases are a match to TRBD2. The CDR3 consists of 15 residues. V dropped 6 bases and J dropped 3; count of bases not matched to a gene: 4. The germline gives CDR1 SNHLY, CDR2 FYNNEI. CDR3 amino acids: CASRRGLAGVYEQYF. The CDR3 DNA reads TGTGCCAGCAGGCGGGGACTAGCGGGAGTCTACGAGCAGTACTTC.

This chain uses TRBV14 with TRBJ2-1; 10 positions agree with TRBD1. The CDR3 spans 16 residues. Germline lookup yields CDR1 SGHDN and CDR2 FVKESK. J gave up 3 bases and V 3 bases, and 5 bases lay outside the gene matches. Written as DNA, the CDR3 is TGTGCCAGCAGCCACATGACAGGGGGCGTCTACAATGAGCAGTTCTTC. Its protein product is CASSHMTGGVYNEQFF.

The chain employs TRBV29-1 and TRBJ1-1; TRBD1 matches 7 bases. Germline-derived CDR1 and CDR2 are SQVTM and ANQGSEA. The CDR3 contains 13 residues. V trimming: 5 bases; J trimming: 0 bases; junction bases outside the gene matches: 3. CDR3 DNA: TGCAGCGTTAGGACAGGAGTGAACACTGAAGCTTTCTTT. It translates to CSVRTGVNTEAFF.

The CDR3 region has the DNA TGCGCCAGCAGTACCGGGACGGTCTTTAACGAGCAGTACTTC. Translated, it gives CASSTGTVFNEQYF. This chain connects TRBV5-1 to TRBJ2-7; D may match TRBD1 or TRBD2 (5 bases each). Trimming stripped 5 bases from V and 5 bases from J, with 17 bases between. The germline CDR1 and CDR2 sequences are SGHRS and YFSETQ. The CDR3 contains 14 residues.

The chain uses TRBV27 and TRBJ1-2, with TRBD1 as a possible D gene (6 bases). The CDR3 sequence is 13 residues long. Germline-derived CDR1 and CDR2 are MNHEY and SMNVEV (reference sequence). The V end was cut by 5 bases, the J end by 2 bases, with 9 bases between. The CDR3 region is CASSMTGNYGYTF. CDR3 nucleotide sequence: TGTGCCAGCAGTATGACAGGAAACTATGGCTACACCTTC.

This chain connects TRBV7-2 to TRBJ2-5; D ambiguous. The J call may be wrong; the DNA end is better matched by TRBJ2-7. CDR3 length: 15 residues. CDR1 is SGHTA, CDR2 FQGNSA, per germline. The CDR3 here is CASSLSRDTPYEQYF. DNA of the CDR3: TGTGCCAGCAGCTTATCCCGTGACACCCCCTACGAGCAGTACTTC.

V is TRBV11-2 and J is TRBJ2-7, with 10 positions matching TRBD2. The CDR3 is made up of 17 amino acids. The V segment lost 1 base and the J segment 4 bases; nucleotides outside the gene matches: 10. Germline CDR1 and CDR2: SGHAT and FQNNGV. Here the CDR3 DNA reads TGTGCCAGCAGCTTAGTTTGGCTAGCGGGAGCGAGTTACGAGCAGTACTTC. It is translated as CASSLVWLAGASYEQYF.

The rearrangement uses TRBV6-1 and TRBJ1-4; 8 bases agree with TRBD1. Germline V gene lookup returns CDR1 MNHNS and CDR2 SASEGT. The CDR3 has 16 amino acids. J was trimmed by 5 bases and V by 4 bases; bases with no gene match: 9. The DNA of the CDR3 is TGTGCCAGCAGTGGGTGGGACAGGCGACGAAATGAAAAACTGTTTTTT. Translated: CASSGWDRRRNEKLFF.

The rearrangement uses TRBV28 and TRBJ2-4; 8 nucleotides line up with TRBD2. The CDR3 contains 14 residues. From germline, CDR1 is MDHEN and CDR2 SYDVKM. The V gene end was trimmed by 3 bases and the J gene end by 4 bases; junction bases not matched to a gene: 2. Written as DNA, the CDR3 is TGTGCCAGCAGTTTCACTAGCGGAAAAAACATTCAGTACTTC. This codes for CASSFTSGKNIQYF. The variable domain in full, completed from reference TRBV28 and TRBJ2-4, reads DVKVTQSSRYLVKRTGEKVFLECVQDMDHENMFWYRQDPGLGLRLIYFSYDVKMKEKGDIPEGYSVSREKKERFSLILESASTNQTSMYLCASSFTSGKNIQYFGAGTRLSVL.

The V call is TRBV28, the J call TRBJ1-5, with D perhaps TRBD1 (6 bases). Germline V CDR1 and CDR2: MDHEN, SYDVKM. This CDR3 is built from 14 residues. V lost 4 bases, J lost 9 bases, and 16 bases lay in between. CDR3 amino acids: CASSSRTATRPQHF. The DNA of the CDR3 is TGTGCCAGCAGTTCCCGGACAGCCACCCGGCCCCAGCATTTT.

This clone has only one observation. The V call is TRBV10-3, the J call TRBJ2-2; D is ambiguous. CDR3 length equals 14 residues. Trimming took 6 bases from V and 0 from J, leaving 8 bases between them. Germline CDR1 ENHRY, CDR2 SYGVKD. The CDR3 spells CAIRGNANTGELFF. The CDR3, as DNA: TGTGCCATCAGAGGAAACGCGAACACCGGGGAGCTGTTTTTT.

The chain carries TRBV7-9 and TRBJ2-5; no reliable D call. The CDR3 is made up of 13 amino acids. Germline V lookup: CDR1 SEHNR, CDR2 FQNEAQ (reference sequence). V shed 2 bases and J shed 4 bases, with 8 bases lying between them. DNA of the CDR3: TGTGCCAGCAGCTTAACAATTGGAGAGACCCAGTACTTC. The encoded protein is CASSLTIGETQYF.

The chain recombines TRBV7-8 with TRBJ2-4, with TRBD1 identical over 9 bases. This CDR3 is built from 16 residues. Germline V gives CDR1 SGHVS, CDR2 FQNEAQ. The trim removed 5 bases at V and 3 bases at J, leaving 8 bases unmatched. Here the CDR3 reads CASSLRDRAGKNIQYF. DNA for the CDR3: TGTGCCAGCAGCCTTCGGGACAGGGCGGGCAAAAACATTCAGTACTTC.

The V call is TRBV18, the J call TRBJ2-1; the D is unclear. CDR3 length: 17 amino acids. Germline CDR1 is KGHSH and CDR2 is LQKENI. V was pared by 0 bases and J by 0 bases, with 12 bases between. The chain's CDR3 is CASSPPTTAYSYNEQFF. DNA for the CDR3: TGTGCCAGCTCACCACCTACAACGGCCTACTCCTACAATGAGCAGTTCTTC. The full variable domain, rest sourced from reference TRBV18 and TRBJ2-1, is NAGVMQNPRHLVRRRGQEARLRCSPMKGHSHVYWYRQLPEEGLKFMVYLQKENIIDESGMPKERFSAEFPKEGPSILRIQQVVRGDSAAYFCASSPPTTAYSYNEQFFGPGTRLTVL.

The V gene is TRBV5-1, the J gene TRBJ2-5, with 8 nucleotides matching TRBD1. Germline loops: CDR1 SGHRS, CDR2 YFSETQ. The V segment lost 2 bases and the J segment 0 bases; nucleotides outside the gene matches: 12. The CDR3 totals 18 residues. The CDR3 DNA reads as TGCGCCAGCAGCTTCGGTAGACAGGGGTCGGTTAACCAAGAGACCCAGTACTTC. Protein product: CASSFGRQGSVNQETQYF.

The CDR3 loop is CASSLGVAGGQETQYF. The CDR3 DNA sequence: TGCGCCAGCAGCTTGGGGGTAGCGGGAGGCCAAGAGACCCAGTACTTC. V and J are TRBV5-1 and TRBJ2-5; 10 bases match TRBD2. V lost 0 bases and J lost 1; bases outside the gene matches: 3. CDR3 length equals 16 residues. Per germline, CDR1 SGHRS and CDR2 YFSETQ.

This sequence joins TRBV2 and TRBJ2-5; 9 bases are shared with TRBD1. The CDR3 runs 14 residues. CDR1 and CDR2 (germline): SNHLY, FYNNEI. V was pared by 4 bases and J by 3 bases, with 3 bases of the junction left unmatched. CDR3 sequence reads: CASSVRTGEETQYF. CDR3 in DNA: TGTGCCAGCAGTGTGAGGACAGGGGAAGAGACCCAGTACTTC.

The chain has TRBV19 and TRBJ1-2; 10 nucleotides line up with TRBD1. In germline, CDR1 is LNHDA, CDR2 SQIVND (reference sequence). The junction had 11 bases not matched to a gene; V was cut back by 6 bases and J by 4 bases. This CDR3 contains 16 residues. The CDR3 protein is CASRMTGGAGFYGYTF. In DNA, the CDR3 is TGTGCCAGTAGGATGACAGGGGGCGCAGGGTTCTATGGCTACACCTTC. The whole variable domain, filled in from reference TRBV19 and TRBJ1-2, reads DGGITQSPKYLFRKEGQNVTLSCEQNLNHDAMYWYRQDPGQGLRLIYYSQIVNDFQKGDIAEGYSVSREKKESFPLTVTSAQKNPTAFYLCASRMTGGAGFYGYTFGSGTRLTVV.

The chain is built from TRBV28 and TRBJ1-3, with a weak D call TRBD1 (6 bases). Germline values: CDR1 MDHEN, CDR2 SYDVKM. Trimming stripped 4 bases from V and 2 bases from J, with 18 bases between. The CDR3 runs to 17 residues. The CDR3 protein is CASSSNPGTIPGNTIYF. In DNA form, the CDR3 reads TGTGCCAGCAGTTCAAATCCGGGGACAATCCCTGGAAACACCATATATTTT.

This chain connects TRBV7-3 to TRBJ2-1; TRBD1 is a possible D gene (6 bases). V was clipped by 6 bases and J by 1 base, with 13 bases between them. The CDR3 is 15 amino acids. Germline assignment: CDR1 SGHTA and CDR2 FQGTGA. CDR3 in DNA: TGTGCCAGCAGTGTAGGAAGGGGGTCCTACAATGAGCAGTTCTTC. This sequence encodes CASSVGRGSYNEQFF.